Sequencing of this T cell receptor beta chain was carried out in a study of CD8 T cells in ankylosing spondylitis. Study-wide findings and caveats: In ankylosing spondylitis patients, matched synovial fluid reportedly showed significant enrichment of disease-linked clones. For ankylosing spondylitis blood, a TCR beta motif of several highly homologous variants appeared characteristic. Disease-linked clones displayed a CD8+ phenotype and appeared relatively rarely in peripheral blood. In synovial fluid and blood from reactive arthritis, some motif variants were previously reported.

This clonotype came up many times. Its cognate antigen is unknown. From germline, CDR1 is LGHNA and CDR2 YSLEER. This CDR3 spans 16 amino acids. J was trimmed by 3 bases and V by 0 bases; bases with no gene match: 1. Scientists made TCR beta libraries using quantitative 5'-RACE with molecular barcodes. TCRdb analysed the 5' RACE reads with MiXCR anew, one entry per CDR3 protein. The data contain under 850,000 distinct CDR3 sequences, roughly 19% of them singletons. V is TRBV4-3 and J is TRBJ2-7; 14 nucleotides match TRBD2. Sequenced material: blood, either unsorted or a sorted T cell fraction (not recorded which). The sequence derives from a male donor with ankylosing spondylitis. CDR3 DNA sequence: TGCGCCAGCAGCCAAGATGGGACTAGCGGGAGCTACGAGCAGTACTTC. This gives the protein CASSQDGTSGSYEQYF.